Listed here are 18 T cell receptor beta chains from one sample, sequenced in a study of Graves' ophthalmopathy and Graves' hyperthyroidism. Using RNA transcripts, the TCR beta CDR3 regions were amplified. Second-round multiplex PCR came after a first-round RT-PCR that employed HTBI primers. In TCRdb, the multiplex PCR reads were re-called with MiXCR into one record per CDR3 protein. The table includes 30,000 to 50,000 distinct CDR3 sequences, 50% detected once. Sequencing used peripheral blood. Every receptor here comes from an adult woman with stable Graves' hyperthyroidism.

This clonotype was recorded at least ten times. The V and J genes are TRBV24-1 and TRBJ1-1, with 10 bases identical to TRBD1. The germline CDR1 and CDR2 sequences are KGHDR and SFDVKD. This CDR3 comprises 14 residues. Trimming took 5 bases from V and 1 from J; bases not matched to a gene: 0. CDR3 sequence (DNA): TGTGCCACCAGTGGGGACAGGGGGAACACTGAAGCTTTCTTT. It encodes CATSGDRGNTEAFF.

To note about this clonotype: A much larger clone lies one base from this, so it may be a read error. This sequence joins TRBV28 and TRBJ2-5, with 8 bases that match TRBD1. Germline CDR1 reads MDHEN; CDR2 reads SYDVKM. The CDR3 covers 15 residues. The CDR3 nucleotides read TGTGCCAGCAGTTTATCAGGACAGGGACAAGAGATCCAGTACTTC. Translated: CASSLSGQGQEIQYF.

This clonotype was observed at least ten times. The rearrangement uses TRBV4-1 and TRBJ1-5, with D perhaps matching TRBD1 (6 bases). Germline-derived CDR1 and CDR2 are MGHRA and YSYEKL. Trimming took 3 bases from V and 6 from J, leaving 12 bases between them. CDR3 length: 14 residues. The CDR3 sequence: CASSHPQGSQPQHF. The DNA of the CDR3 is TGCGCCAGCAGCCACCCACAGGGTAGTCAGCCCCAGCATTTT.

This clonotype came up many times. V and J are TRBV19 and TRBJ1-6; 8 nucleotides agree with TRBD1. Germline CDR1 and CDR2: LNHDA and SQIVND (reference sequence). The V and J ends lost 5 bases and 8 bases, in that order; junction bases with no gene match: 8. CDR3 length: 15 residues. The CDR3 protein is CASSVPGQAYSPLHF. The CDR3 DNA is TGTGCCAGTAGTGTTCCGGGACAGGCCTATTCACCCCTCCACTTT.

V and J are TRBV20-1 and TRBJ1-2, with 9 bases fitting TRBD1. V trimming: 6 bases; J trimming: 8 bases; junction bases outside the gene matches: 13. Looked up from germline, CDR1 is DFQATT and CDR2 is SNEGSKA (reference sequence). This CDR3 region has 14 residues. The CDR3 DNA reads as TGCAGTGCCCCCAACACGGACAGGGGTTCCGGCTACACCTTC. Translating gives CSAPNTDRGSGYTF.

In its sample, this clonotype was seen many times. J is TRBJ1-2 and V is TRBV4-1; 12 positions match TRBD1. Germline V gene sequence: CDR1 MGHRA, CDR2 YSYEKL. V was clipped by 0 bases and J by 8 bases; unmatched bases: 10. The CDR3 consists of 17 residues. In DNA, the CDR3 is TGCGCCAGCAGCCAAGATCGAGGGACAGGGGGCGCATCCGGCTACACCTTC. Translated: CASSQDRGTGGASGYTF.

About this clonotype: This is likely a read error, given that the CDR3 carries no conserved phenylalanine or tryptophan at its end. The rearrangement joins TRBV6-6 to TRBJ1-1; 8 bases align to TRBD1. With V trimmed by 6 bases and J by 4 bases, 4 bases remained unmatched. This CDR3 is 13 amino acids long. Germline lookup yields CDR1 MNHNY and CDR2 SVGAGI (reference sequence). CDR3 region: CASRVTGGTEAFS. DNA of the CDR3: TGTGCCAGCAGGGTTACAGGGGGCACTGAAGCTTTCTCT.

Many counts were recorded for this clonotype. The V and J genes are TRBV6-5 and TRBJ2-5, with 7 bases matching TRBD1. CDR1 and CDR2 (germline): MNHEY, SVGAGI. The ends lost 0 bases at V and 5 bases at J; junction bases unmatched: 6. The CDR3 spans 15 residues. Written as DNA, the CDR3 is TGTGCCAGCAGTTACTCAGTGGGACAGTTGGAGACCCAGTACTTC. Its translation is CASSYSVGQLETQYF.

The chain combines TRBV20-1 with TRBJ1-5; D gene ambiguous. The germline CDR1 and CDR2 sequences are DFQATT and SNEGSKA (reference sequence). The CDR3 has 14 amino acids. The CDR3 nucleotides are TGCAGCGCCGCCCGTGGGGTAGGCCAAGAGACCCAGCATTTT. It specifies CSAARGVGQETQHF.

The chain has TRBV7-8 and TRBJ1-5; 10 bases match TRBD1. The junction had 8 bases not matched to a gene; V was cut back by 6 bases and J by 6 bases. This CDR3 has 15 residues. Germline CDR1 is SGHVS and CDR2 is FQNEAQ. DNA of the CDR3: TGTGCCAGCAGTCCCGGGACAGGGGCCGGTCAGCCCCAGCATTTT. Encoded protein: CASSPGTGAGQPQHF.

The V and J genes are TRBV7-9 and TRBJ1-2; D perhaps matches TRBD1 (5 bases). This CDR3 is 15 amino acids long. Germline lookup yields CDR1 SEHNR and CDR2 FQNEAQ (reference sequence). V was trimmed by 1 base and J by 4 bases, leaving 13 bases between them. In DNA, the CDR3 is TGTGCCAGCAGCTTAGACGGGGGAGCTAGCTATGGCTACACCTTC. As protein: CASSLDGGASYGYTF.

The V call is TRBV19, the J call TRBJ1-2, with TRBD1 matching over 8 bases. Germline V gene lookup returns CDR1 LNHDA and CDR2 SQIVND (reference sequence). The length of the CDR3 is 14 residues. V was pared by 6 bases and J by 2 bases, with 5 bases of the junction left unmatched. The CDR3 is CASRPGQANYGYTF. Here the CDR3 DNA reads TGTGCCAGTAGACCGGGACAGGCAAACTATGGCTACACCTTC.

At least ten counts were recorded for this clonotype. This chain connects TRBV18 to TRBJ1-2; 9 nucleotides match TRBD1. The germline V gene has CDR1 KGHSH and CDR2 LQKENI. This CDR3 comprises 14 residues. With V trimmed by 3 bases and J by 4 bases, 3 bases remained unmatched. CDR3 in DNA: TGTGCCAGCTCACCGCGGACAGGGGCCTATGGCTACACCTTC. Translating it yields CASSPRTGAYGYTF.

Ten or more counts support this clonotype. The chain is built from TRBV7-9 and TRBJ1-2; no reliable D call. The CDR3 runs 14 residues. Trimming left V 2 bases short and J 3 bases short, with 10 bases between. Germline V lookup: CDR1 SEHNR, CDR2 FQNEAQ (reference sequence). CDR3: CASSLFGRDYGYTF. As DNA, the CDR3 is TGTGCCAGCAGCTTATTCGGGCGGGACTATGGCTACACCTTC.

This clonotype was counted ten times or more. V usage is TRBV18 and J usage is TRBJ1-2; tentative D call: TRBD1 (5 bases). The CDR3 consists of 14 residues. Trimming took off 3 bases at V and 7 bases at J, with 15 bases between the two ends. Germline V gene lookup returns CDR1 KGHSH and CDR2 LQKENI. The CDR3 region is CASSPRWGYGGYTF. The CDR3, as DNA: TGTGCCAGCTCACCCCGCTGGGGCTACGGTGGCTACACCTTC. Full variable domain (remainder filled in from reference TRBV18 and TRBJ1-2): NAGVMQNPRHLVRRRGQEARLRCSPMKGHSHVYWYRQLPEEGLKFMVYLQKENIIDESGMPKERFSAEFPKEGPSILRIQQVVRGDSAAYFCASSPRWGYGGYTFGSGTRLTVV.

This clonotype was counted at least ten times. The chain uses TRBV7-9 and TRBJ2-5, with 10 nucleotides matching TRBD2. CDR1 is SEHNR and CDR2 is FQNEAQ in the germline V gene (reference sequence). Losses at the gene ends were 5 bases for V and 9 bases for J; bases not matched to a gene: 12. CDR3 size: 15 residues. The CDR3 nucleotides read TGTGCCAGCAGCAGAGGCCTAGCGGGAGATACGGCCCAGTACTTC. Protein product: CASSRGLAGDTAQYF.

This clonotype was detected ten times or more. This chain links TRBV4-2 with TRBJ2-5; a weak D match, TRBD2 (5 bases). Trimming removed 4 bases from V and 0 bases from J, with 12 bases in between. Germline V gene data show CDR1 as LGHNA and CDR2 as YNFKEQ. The CDR3 is 15 amino acids. The CDR3: CASSPGGSNQETQYF. As DNA, the CDR3 is TGTGCCAGCAGCCCCGGAGGATCGAACCAAGAGACCCAGTACTTC.

Here the CDR3 reads CASSAGTGFETQYF. CDR3 nucleotides: TGTGCCAGCAGCGCAGGGACAGGGTTTGAGACCCAGTACTTC. V is TRBV7-3 and J is TRBJ2-5; 9 bases agree with TRBD1. V was clipped by 5 bases and J by 5 bases; unmatched bases: 6. Germline V gene data show CDR1 as SGHTA and CDR2 as FQGTGA. The CDR3 contains 14 residues.